This entry lists 30 T cell receptor beta chains sequenced from one sample in a study of shared clonotypes between healthy human individuals. The table came from immunoSEQ multiplex PCR; TCRdb's copy has only in-frame clones and leaves some out. The sample shows 950,000 to 1,300,000 clones, about 80% of them seen only once. The specimen was memory CD4+ T cells sorted from blood. Subset reported: CD45RA-negative fraction. Source of these receptors: a man between 18 and 29 years old in good health.

V usage is TRBV2 and J usage is TRBJ2-3; D is undetermined. V dropped 8 bases and J dropped 1 base, with 10 bases sitting between them. The CDR3 sequence is 13 residues long. Germline assignment: CDR1 SNHLY and CDR2 FYNNEI. This chain's CDR3 is CASCRGGTDTQYF. The CDR3 DNA sequence: TGTGCCAGCTGCCGTGGTGGCACAGATACGCAGTATTTT.

The chain has TRBV6-4 and TRBJ2-3; 8 nucleotides match TRBD2. CDR1 is MRHNA, CDR2 SNTAGT, per germline. J was trimmed by 1 base and V by 5 bases; bases with no gene match: 17. The CDR3 is 19 amino acids. The CDR3 reads CASSPALFHPAGGTDTQYF. The CDR3 DNA is TGTGCCAGCAGTCCAGCCCTTTTTCACCCAGCGGGGGGCACAGATACGCAGTATTTT.

The chain combines TRBV30 with TRBJ2-7, with 13 bases identical to TRBD2. J was trimmed by 5 bases and V by 3 bases; bases with no gene match: 4. Germline-derived CDR1 and CDR2 are GTSNPN and SVGIG (reference sequence). The CDR3 totals 14 residues. The CDR3 DNA sequence: TGTGCCTGGAGAGGACTAGCGGGAGCCCACGAGCAGTACTTC. Its translation is CAWRGLAGAHEQYF.

This clone was detected only a few times. Different DNA sequences within this sample yield the same CDR3. This chain connects TRBV7-9 to TRBJ1-6, with D uncertain. Between the trimmed V and J ends, which lost 1 base and 10 bases, there was a span of 8 bases. Looked up from germline, CDR1 is SEHNR and CDR2 is FQNEAQ (reference sequence). The CDR3 totals 13 residues. CDR3 sequence reads: CASSLDAGSPLHF. The CDR3 DNA reads TGTGCCAGCAGCTTAGATGCGGGATCACCCCTCCACTTT.

The chain carries TRBV28 and TRBJ1-3, with D possibly matching TRBD1 (6 bases). This CDR3 is built from 14 residues. Trimming removed 5 bases from V and 7 bases from J, with 15 bases in between. Germline V gene lookup returns CDR1 MDHEN and CDR2 SYDVKM. CDR3 sequence reads: CASSQQGSVNTIYF. As DNA, the CDR3 is TGTGCCAGCAGTCAACAGGGTAGTGTGAACACCATATATTTT.

This clone was detected once. The chain combines TRBV5-6 with TRBJ2-1, with 7 nucleotides matching TRBD2. Losses at the gene ends were 6 bases for V and 0 bases for J; bases not matched to a gene: 9. CDR3 size: 16 residues. The germline CDR1 and CDR2 sequences are SGHDT and YYEEEE. CDR3 bases: TGTGCCAGCACACAGGCGGGCGGGAGCTCCTACAATGAGCAGTTCTTC. Translating it yields CASTQAGGSSYNEQFF. Full variable domain (rest looked up from reference TRBV5-6 and TRBJ2-1): DAGVTQSPTHLIKTRGQQVTLRCSPKSGHDTVSWYQQALGQGPQFIFQYYEEEERQRGNFPDRFSGHQFPNYSSELNVNALLLGDSALYLCASTQAGGSSYNEQFFGPGTRLTVL.

This clone was detected only once. The V gene is TRBV18, the J gene TRBJ2-1, with TRBD2 as a possible D gene (6 bases). The V gene's germline CDR1 is KGHSH and CDR2 LQKENI. V lost 5 bases and J 0 bases, leaving 14 bases between the germline ends. CDR3 length equals 16 residues. CDR3 coding DNA: TGTGCCAGCTCAACCGGCCTGACTAGCTCCTACAATGAGCAGTTCTTC. Amino acids: CASSTGLTSSYNEQFF.

This clone was observed a handful of times. CDR3 sequence: CASSLDNYGNTIYF. The CDR3 DNA reads TGTGCCAGCAGCTTAGATAACTATGGAAACACCATATATTTT. The gene calls are TRBV11-2 and TRBJ1-3; D is unresolved. CDR3 length equals 14 residues. CDR1 and CDR2 (germline): SGHAT, FQNNGV. V was trimmed by 0 bases and J by 3 bases, leaving 6 bases between them.

The CDR3 nucleotides read TGTGCCAGCAGCGGGACAGGTGGTGGCTACACCTTC. Translated, it gives CASSGTGGGYTF. The chain is built from TRBV6-6 and TRBJ1-2, with TRBD1 matching over 8 bases. The CDR3 has 12 residues. V trimming: 6 bases; J trimming: 7 bases; junction bases outside the gene matches: 4. CDR1 and CDR2 (germline): MNHNY, SVGAGI (reference sequence).

The V and J genes are TRBV2 and TRBJ2-3; 11 positions match TRBD2. Trimming took 7 bases from V and 9 from J; bases not matched to a gene: 12. Germline loops: CDR1 SNHLY, CDR2 FYNNEI. This CDR3 spans 15 amino acids. The CDR3 DNA follows: TGTGCCAGCAATATCCCTAGCGGGGGGTCGGGGACGCAGTATTTT. Translation: CASNIPSGGSGTQYF.

The chain combines TRBV29-1 with TRBJ1-4; no reliable D call. In germline, CDR1 is SQVTM, CDR2 ANQGSEA. Trimming stripped 7 bases from V and 3 bases from J, with 9 bases between. The CDR3 is 12 residues long. DNA for the CDR3: TGCAGCGCCGGACGGTCTAATGAAAAACTGTTTTTT. Translated: CSAGRSNEKLFF.

This clone was found a few times. The chain carries TRBV5-6 and TRBJ1-5; D may be TRBD1 (5 bases). The V end was cut by 0 bases, the J end by 6 bases, with 10 bases between. CDR1 SGHDT and CDR2 YYEEEE come from the germline V gene. The CDR3 has 14 residues. The CDR3 region is CASSLGRGGQPQHF. In DNA, the CDR3 is TGTGCCAGCAGCTTGGGGAGGGGCGGTCAGCCCCAGCATTTT.

This chain uses TRBV7-3 with TRBJ2-3; D is undetermined. V was cut by 2 bases and J by 4 bases, with 7 bases left in between. Per the germline V gene, CDR1 is SGHTA and CDR2 is FQGTGA. The CDR3 contains 13 residues. The CDR3 DNA reads as TGTGCCAGCAGCTTAGTGGGCCCAGATACGCAGTATTTT. It yields the protein CASSLVGPDTQYF.

The CDR3 DNA reads TGCAGCGTACGGGACCCTTCCCGACGGGAAGCTTTCTTT. Translating it yields CSVRDPSRREAFF. The genes are TRBV29-1 and TRBJ1-1, with D possibly being TRBD1 (5 bases). The CDR3 runs 13 residues. Trimming cost V 6 bases and J 8 bases, with 19 bases left between them. Germline CDR1 is SQVTM and CDR2 is ANQGSEA.

This clone was seen a single time. CDR3 coding DNA: TGTGCCATCAATCTAGCGGGGAGAGGCAATGAGCAGTTCTTC. Amino acids: CAINLAGRGNEQFF. The rearrangement links TRBV10-3 to TRBJ2-1; 9 nucleotides line up with TRBD2. Germline assignment: CDR1 ENHRY and CDR2 SYGVKD. The trim removed 7 bases at V and 6 bases at J, leaving 7 bases unmatched. This CDR3 has 14 amino acids.

The chain carries TRBV5-6 and TRBJ2-2; D gene uncertain. V dropped 1 base and J dropped 5 bases, with 6 bases sitting between them. Germline values: CDR1 SGHDT, CDR2 YYEEEE. The CDR3 loop spans 13 amino acids. The CDR3 DNA reads TGTGCCAGCAGCTTGAAAGATACCGGGGAGCTGTTTTTT. Its protein product is CASSLKDTGELFF.

This clone was counted many times. Compared with germline, one end of the junction differs, possibly owing to a read error. The rearrangement joins TRBV7-2 to TRBJ2-7; 10 nucleotides match TRBD2. There are 15 residues in the CDR3. Germline CDR1 is SGHTA and CDR2 is FQGNSA. CDR3 in DNA: TGTGCCAGCAGCCTCCTAGCGGGAGTCTCCCACGAGCAGTACTTC. Translation: CASSLLAGVSHEQYF.

J is TRBJ2-1 and V is TRBV20-1; 7 bases are shared with TRBD1. Germline-derived CDR1 and CDR2 are DFQATT and SNEGSKA (reference sequence). With 5 bases clipped from V and 6 bases from J, the junction kept 1 base outside the gene matches. The length of the CDR3 is 11 residues. The CDR3 spells CSAGTANEQFF. The CDR3 coding sequence is TGCAGTGCTGGGACAGCCAATGAGCAGTTCTTC.

V is TRBV18 and J is TRBJ2-2; D perhaps matches TRBD1 (5 bases). The V gene lost 5 bases and the J gene lost 4 bases, with 14 bases spanning the gap. Germline CDR1 and CDR2: KGHSH and LQKENI. The CDR3 contains 15 residues. CDR3 nucleotide sequence: TGTGCCAGCTCATATCAAGGGGCCCTCACCGGGGAGCTGTTTTTT. The encoded protein is CASSYQGALTGELFF.

The CDR3 is CASSGFGQRNTEAFF. The CDR3 DNA reads TGCGCCAGCAGCGGTTTCGGACAAAGGAACACTGAAGCTTTCTTT. The rearrangement uses TRBV5-1 and TRBJ1-1; a weak D match, TRBD1 (5 bases). The V gene's germline CDR1 is SGHRS and CDR2 YFSETQ. CDR3 length equals 15 residues. Trimming cost V 4 bases and J 1 base, with 14 bases left between them.

This clone was seen only a few times. The rearrangement links TRBV10-3 to TRBJ1-6; D is perhaps TRBD1 (6 bases). This CDR3 region has 14 residues. The germline V and J ends were trimmed by 6 bases and 4 bases, with 10 bases remaining between them. CDR1 and CDR2 (germline): ENHRY, SYGVKD. The CDR3 protein is CAIRPGQYNSPLHF. The CDR3 DNA follows: TGTGCCATCAGGCCGGGACAATATAATTCACCCCTCCACTTT.

This chain links TRBV19 with TRBJ2-2, with 8 bases aligning to TRBD1. Germline V gives CDR1 LNHDA, CDR2 SQIVND (reference sequence). V shed 10 bases, J shed 6 bases, and the junction held 10 bases outside the gene matches. The CDR3 has 14 amino acids. CDR3 region: CAIGQGVPAGELFF. The CDR3 region has the DNA TGTGCCATAGGACAGGGTGTCCCGGCCGGGGAGCTGTTTTTT.

V and J are TRBV6-1 and TRBJ1-4; D call uncertain. Looked up from germline, CDR1 is MNHNS and CDR2 is SASEGT. The CDR3 covers 15 residues. Trimming pared 7 bases from V and 5 bases from J, leaving 17 bases between. In DNA form, the CDR3 reads TGTGCCAGCACCTTATTGGGCCAAGGGAATGAAAAACTGTTTTTT. The encoded protein is CASTLLGQGNEKLFF.

As concerns this clone: Being one base from a much bigger clone, this may be a read error. This rearrangement joins TRBV5-8 to TRBJ1-1; no reliable D call. Germline V gene lookup returns CDR1 SGHTS and CDR2 YDEGEE. This CDR3 is built from 12 residues. V lost 2 bases and J 1 base, leaving 3 bases between the germline ends. The CDR3 bases are TGTGCCAGCAGCTTAAGGAACACTGAAGCTTTCTTT. Translated: CASSLRNTEAFF. The full variable domain, its missing parts supplied by reference TRBV5-8 and TRBJ1-1, is EAGVTQSPTHLIKTRGQQATLRCSPISGHTSVYWYQQALGLGLQFLLWYDEGEERNRGNFPPRFSGRQFPNYSSELNVNALELEDSALYLCASSLRNTEAFFGQGTRLTVV.

About this clone: Within the sample, other DNA sequences also encode this same CDR3. The V and J genes are TRBV9 and TRBJ2-3, with D perhaps matching TRBD1 or TRBD2 (6 bases each). This CDR3 is 13 amino acids long. CDR1 and CDR2 (germline): SGDLS, YYNGEE. V shed 0 bases and J shed 5 bases, with 7 bases lying between them. This CDR3 is CASSVEGGDTQYF. The DNA for the CDR3 is TGTGCCAGCAGCGTAGAGGGGGGAGATACGCAGTATTTT.

This chain joins TRBV5-1 and TRBJ1-4; D unresolved. Germline V gene data show CDR1 as SGHRS and CDR2 as YFSETQ. The CDR3 sequence is 14 residues long. Trimming stripped 3 bases from V and 8 bases from J, with 14 bases between. CDR3 bases: TGCGCCAGCAGCTCCGAGATCAGGACGGAAAAACTGTTTTTT. It yields the protein CASSSEIRTEKLFF.

The gene calls are TRBV9 and TRBJ2-7, with 7 bases fitting TRBD2. V shed 1 base, J shed 3 bases, and the junction held 7 bases outside the gene matches. Germline lookup yields CDR1 SGDLS and CDR2 YYNGEE. This CDR3 has 15 amino acids. For the CDR3, the DNA is TGTGCCAGCAGCGTATCAGCAGCGGGACTCTACGAGCAGTACTTC. As protein: CASSVSAAGLYEQYF.

The rearrangement uses TRBV19 and TRBJ2-7; weak D call: TRBD2 (5 bases). Germline CDR1 reads LNHDA; CDR2 reads SQIVND (reference sequence). Trimming pared 5 bases from V and 2 bases from J, leaving 10 bases between. This CDR3 contains 13 residues. This CDR3 is CASSGRGTYEQYF. The CDR3 region has the DNA TGTGCCAGTAGTGGGAGAGGTACCTACGAGCAGTACTTC.

The rearrangement links TRBV5-5 to TRBJ1-6; D unresolved. V gave up 3 bases and J gave up 0 bases, with 13 bases separating them. Looked up from germline, CDR1 is SGHKS and CDR2 is YYEKEE (reference sequence). The CDR3 length is 17 residues. In DNA, the CDR3 is TGTGCCAGCAGCTGGGCCCCCCCGAGCTCCTATAATTCACCCCTCCACTTT. Translated: CASSWAPPSSYNSPLHF. The whole variable domain, remainder taken from reference TRBV5-5 and TRBJ1-6, is DAGVTQSPTHLIKTRGQQVTLRCSPISGHKSVSWYQQVLGQGPQFIFQYYEKEERGRGNFPDRFSARQFPNYSSELNVNALLLGDSALYLCASSWAPPSSYNSPLHFGNGTRLTVT.

In regard to this clone: Since a much larger clone is just one base distant, this may be a read error. Other DNA sequences in the sample encode the same CDR3. The genes are TRBV6-1 and TRBJ2-2, with 7 nucleotides matching TRBD2. With 3 bases clipped from V and 1 base from J, the junction kept 2 bases outside the gene matches. CDR3 length: 15 amino acids. CDR1 is MNHNS and CDR2 is SASEGT in the germline V gene. This CDR3 is CASSELAGNTGELFF. The CDR3 nucleotides are TGTGCCAGCAGTGAGTTAGCGGGGAACACCGGGGAGCTGTTTTTT.